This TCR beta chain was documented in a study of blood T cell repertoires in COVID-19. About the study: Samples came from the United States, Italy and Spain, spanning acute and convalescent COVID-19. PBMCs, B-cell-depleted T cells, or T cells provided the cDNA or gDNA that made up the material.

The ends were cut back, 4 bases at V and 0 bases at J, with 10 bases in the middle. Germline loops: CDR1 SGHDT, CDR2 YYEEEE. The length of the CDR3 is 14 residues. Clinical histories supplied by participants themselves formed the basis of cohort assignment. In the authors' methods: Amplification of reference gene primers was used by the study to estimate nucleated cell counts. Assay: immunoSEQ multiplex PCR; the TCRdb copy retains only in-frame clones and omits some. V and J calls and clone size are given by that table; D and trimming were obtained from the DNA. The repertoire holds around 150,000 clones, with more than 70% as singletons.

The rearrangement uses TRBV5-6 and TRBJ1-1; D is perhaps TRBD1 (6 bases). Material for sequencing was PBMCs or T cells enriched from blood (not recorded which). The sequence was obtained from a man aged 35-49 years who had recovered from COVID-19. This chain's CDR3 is CASSPDRMNTEAFF. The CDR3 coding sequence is TGTGCCAGCAGCCCCGACAGGATGAACACTGAAGCTTTCTTT. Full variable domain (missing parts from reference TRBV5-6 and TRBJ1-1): DAGVTQSPTHLIKTRGQQVTLRCSPKSGHDTVSWYQQALGQGPQFIFQYYEEEERQRGNFPDRFSGHQFPNYSSELNVNALLLGDSALYLCASSPDRMNTEAFFGQGTRLTVV.